The T cell receptor beta chain under discussion was sequenced for a study of blood T cell repertoires in COVID-19 (dated by TCRdb to 2018 to 2021). About the investigation overall: Collaborator samples came from the United States, Italy and Spain and covered acute and convalescent phases of COVID-19. The material from the prospective study consisted of cDNA or gDNA derived from T cells, B-cell-depleted T cells, or PBMCs. Deeply sampled blood TCRbeta repertoires from subjects exposed to, actively infected with, or recovered from COVID-19 were included in the dataset. A freely available public database, intended as a resource for researchers studying the immune response to SARS-CoV-2, is where the repertoires were released. The samples were drawn from two sources: the first 160 participants of the ongoing ImmuneRACE study, and approximately 1,300 subjects contributed by 6 global collaborators. Nearly every sample came with metadata listing a de-identified subject ID, COVID-19 status, age in years and sex. Where available, HLA class I and class II types were obtained from metadata supplied by the sample provider rather than from assay-based typing. The full study reports these points: Clinical and demographic metadata were provided uncurated, with the amount varying by source and participant.

Enrolling through a virtual design, the prospective study's participants ranged in age from roughly 18 to 90 years and lived across more than 20 United States geographic areas. In the prospective study, cohorts were assigned on the basis of participant-reported clinical history obtained from a screening survey and a study questionnaire. ImmuneRACE Cohort 3 recovered participants were defined by two consecutive negative NP/OP PCR tests, healthcare professional clearance, or symptom resolution. In the prospective study, mobile phlebotomists collected whole blood, serum and a nasopharyngeal or oropharyngeal swab from each participant. Additional blood draws and questionnaires over an approximately two-month period could optionally be provided by prospective study participants. Prospective study blood samples were shipped either frozen or at room temperature before DNA extraction. Details on this clone: Its cognate antigen has yet to be identified. No base qualities exist here, and no much larger clone lies one base off it.

Here V drops 4 bases and J drops 5 bases, and the junction holds 9 bases not matched to any gene. CDR1 is given as SGHRS and CDR2 as YFSETQ, both from the germline V gene. Its CDR3 holds 15 amino acids, cysteine through phenylalanine. Only the CDR3 DNA is retained, 45 bases long and in frame from the first base. TCRbeta CDR3 regions were amplified from genomic DNA using the immunoSEQ Assay, a bias-controlled multiplex PCR. From the authors' description of their analysis: Nucleated cell counts per sample were estimated from amplification of reference gene primers within the assay. Sequence reads were collapsed and filtered to measure the absolute abundance of every unique TCRbeta CDR3 rearrangement. For each sample, productive Simpson clonality was calculated as the square root of Simpson's diversity index across productive rearrangements. TCRdb re-hosts the immuneACCESS table, in-frame sequences only. Its copies lack some clones; in the studies checked, an unresolved V gene accounts for under half of them, and the cause for the rest is not known. The DNA was the basis for D and trimming; V, J and clone size are from that table. Here the sample has about 320,000 clones; more than 75% occur a single time. In total, the top ten clones hold less than 11% of the sample.

Material: PBMCs or T cells enriched from blood (not recorded which). The source of this sequence is a woman aged 18 to 35 who had recovered from COVID-19. Recombination linked TRBV5-1 to TRBJ2-3, and TRBD2 aligns with 8 junction nucleotides. In nucleotides, the sequence is TGCGCCAGCAGCAAGGGACTAGGTGAAGAAGATACGCAGTATTTT. Its amino acids are CASSKGLGEEDTQYF.